Following are 15 T cell receptor beta chains from one sample sequenced in a study of T-cell memory formation after mild COVID-19. In TCRdb, the 5' RACE reads were re-called with MiXCR into one record per CDR3 protein. Among fewer than 650,000 distinct CDR3 sequences listed, about 20% were seen once. Sample: PBMCs or a T cell subset sorted from them (not recorded which). All receptors come from an adult woman who had mild COVID-19 (a few samples of this study predate the infection). Cell type and time point are not known.

This chain links TRBV5-6 with TRBJ1-2; D remains ambiguous. The CDR3 runs 12 residues. Germline lookup yields CDR1 SGHDT and CDR2 YYEEEE. Trimming stripped 0 bases from V and 7 bases from J, with 7 bases between. CDR3 in amino acids: CASSLGESGYTF. DNA for the CDR3: TGTGCCAGCAGCTTGGGGGAGTCTGGCTACACCTTC.

The gene calls are TRBV7-9 and TRBJ1-1; no firm D call. The CDR3 runs to 14 residues. Germline CDR1 SEHNR, CDR2 FQNEAQ (reference sequence). The ends were cut back, 2 bases at V and 6 bases at J, with 13 bases in the middle. CDR3 nucleotides: TGTGCCAGCAGCTTACCGGGTCCTAGGTCTGAAGCTTTCTTT. This encodes CASSLPGPRSEAFF.

In its sample, this clonotype was seen many times. The chain links TRBV7-2 to TRBJ2-3; 7 bases match TRBD1. CDR1 is SGHTA, CDR2 FQGNSA, per germline. The V gene end was trimmed by 5 bases and the J gene end by 2 bases; junction bases not matched to a gene: 10. The CDR3 is 16 amino acids. CDR3: CASSNRGPQVTDTQYF. In nucleotides, the CDR3 is TGTGCCAGCAGCAACAGGGGCCCTCAAGTCACAGATACGCAGTATTTT.

This clonotype appeared a few times. The chain links TRBV6-5 to TRBJ2-7; 8 bases are shared with TRBD1. Germline CDR1 is MNHEY and CDR2 is SVGAGI. The CDR3 covers 15 residues. V dropped 5 bases and J dropped 3; count of bases not matched to a gene: 9. The CDR3: CASSPILTGDYEQYF. The CDR3 coding sequence is TGTGCCAGCAGTCCCATACTGACAGGGGACTACGAGCAGTACTTC.

The chain has TRBV20-1 and TRBJ2-2; 10 bases agree with TRBD2. CDR1 is DFQATT and CDR2 is SNEGSKA in the germline V gene (reference sequence). The CDR3 extends over 18 amino acids. Unmatched junction bases numbered 18, after V lost 3 bases and J lost 8 bases. CDR3 in DNA: TGCAGTGCTAGGGCCCGCTCTCTACTAGCGGGGATATGGGGGGAGCTGTTTTTT. As protein: CSARARSLLAGIWGELFF.

V and J are TRBV18 and TRBJ1-1; D is unresolved. Germline V gives CDR1 KGHSH, CDR2 LQKENI. Trimming took off 3 bases at V and 1 base at J, with 15 bases between the two ends. This CDR3 has 16 amino acids. The CDR3 spells CASSPTTGWGNTEAFF. Here the CDR3 DNA reads TGTGCCAGCTCACCGACGACGGGGTGGGGGAACACTGAAGCTTTCTTT.

CDR3 DNA sequence: TGCGCCAGCAGCCAAGATCCGGGGTATCAGGGCTACACCTTC. Its protein is CASSQDPGYQGYTF. The chain has TRBV4-1 and TRBJ1-2; no firm D call. From germline, CDR1 is MGHRA and CDR2 YSYEKL. This CDR3 region has 14 residues. V lost 0 bases and J 8 bases, leaving 13 bases between the germline ends.

This clonotype was detected a few times. The rearrangement joins TRBV18 to TRBJ1-2; tentatively, D is TRBD1 (5 bases). The germline V gene encodes CDR1 KGHSH and CDR2 LQKENI. This CDR3 has 13 amino acids. Trimming took 2 bases from V and 8 from J, leaving 12 bases between them. The CDR3 nucleotides read TGTGCCAGCTCACCAGGGGGGAAGAAGGGCTACACCTTC. This sequence encodes CASSPGGKKGYTF.

This clonotype was observed a few times. The J gene is TRBJ1-2, the V gene TRBV2, with D unclear. CDR3 length: 15 residues. The V gene lost 2 bases and the J gene lost 0 bases, with 10 bases spanning the gap. From germline, CDR1 is SNHLY and CDR2 FYNNEI. The DNA for the CDR3 is TGTGCCAGCAGTGAAACCCTGGAGCCTAACTATGGCTACACCTTC. This translates into CASSETLEPNYGYTF.

This clonotype was seen a handful of times. The chain couples TRBV5-6 to TRBJ1-5; 7 nucleotides align to TRBD1. V trimming: 4 bases; J trimming: 2 bases; junction bases outside the gene matches: 12. This CDR3 has 17 residues. Germline lookup yields CDR1 SGHDT and CDR2 YYEEEE. This chain's CDR3 is CASSRQGLVSGNQPQHF. CDR3 nucleotide sequence: TGTGCCAGCAGCCGACAGGGTTTGGTGAGCGGCAATCAGCCCCAGCATTTT.

The chain is built from TRBV11-2 and TRBJ2-1, with 10 bases that match TRBD2. V lost 0 bases to trimming and J lost 5 bases; unmatched junction nucleotides: 10. This CDR3 spans 18 amino acids. Germline lookup yields CDR1 SGHAT and CDR2 FQNNGV. The CDR3 loop is CASSLDIRLAGDNNEQFF. Here the CDR3 DNA reads TGTGCCAGCAGCTTAGATATTAGGCTAGCGGGAGACAACAATGAGCAGTTCTTC. The full variable domain, rest sourced from reference TRBV11-2 and TRBJ2-1, is EAGVAQSPRYKIIEKRQSVAFWCNPISGHATLYWYQQILGQGPKLLIQFQNNGVVDDSQLPKDRFSAERLKGVDSTLKIQPAKLEDSAVYLCASSLDIRLAGDNNEQFFGPGTRLTVL.

This clonotype was seen a handful of times. This chain links TRBV12-3 or TRBV12-4 with TRBJ2-7; no firm D call. V shed 6 bases and J shed 7 bases, with 10 bases lying between them. The CDR3 totals 11 residues. Here the CDR3 reads CASSSHTEQYF. CDR3 coding DNA: TGTGCCAGCAGCTCCCACACAGAGCAGTACTTC.

There are a few counts of this clonotype. The V gene is TRBV6-6, the J gene TRBJ2-5; D unclear. In germline, CDR1 is MNHNY, CDR2 SVGAGI (reference sequence). Trimming shortened V by 1 base and J by 0 bases, and 12 bases separated the two germline ends. The CDR3 has 16 residues. The CDR3 is CASSYYYGSNQETQYF. CDR3 bases: TGTGCCAGCAGTTACTATTATGGTTCAAACCAAGAGACCCAGTACTTC.

This clonotype was seen more than once but under ten times. V is TRBV12-3 or TRBV12-4 and J is TRBJ1-3; D remains unclear. The germline V and J ends were trimmed by 5 bases and 0 bases, with 11 bases remaining between them. The CDR3 covers 15 residues. CDR3 sequence reads: CASSLRRNSGNTIYF. The CDR3 bases are TGTGCCAGCAGTCTGAGACGGAACTCTGGAAACACCATATATTTT.

V and J are TRBV11-2 and TRBJ1-3; D unclear. Per the germline V gene, CDR1 is SGHAT and CDR2 is FQNNGV. Trimming stripped 3 bases from V and 5 bases from J, with 11 bases between. This CDR3 has 14 residues. The CDR3 DNA reads as TGTGCCAGCAGCTTCCGGGCCGTTCGAAACACCATATATTTT. This gives the protein CASSFRAVRNTIYF.